What follows is one T cell receptor beta chain and its context. The data are from a study of blood T cell repertoires in COVID-19. Study summary: PBMCs, B-cell-depleted T cells, or T cells provided the cDNA or gDNA that made up the material.

The CDR3 totals 16 residues. V shed 5 bases, J shed 5 bases, and the junction held 9 bases outside the gene matches. Germline V lookup: CDR1 SGHNT, CDR2 YENEEA. Residents of about 25 US areas, aged about 18 to 89 years, made up the participants. In the original analysis: Reference gene primer amplification in the assay estimated nucleated cell counts. Profiled with immunoSEQ multiplex PCR; TCRdb holds only in-frame clones, not every one. The DNA gave D and trimming, while V, J and clone size come from that table. This table holds roughly 200,000 clones, roughly 86% found once. The genes are TRBV11-3 and TRBJ2-1, with 10 bases matching TRBD2. The material sequenced was PBMCs or T cells enriched from blood (not recorded which). The receptor comes from a man aged 18 to 30 with acute COVID-19. CDR3: CASSRVLAGANNEQFF. In nucleotides, the CDR3 is TGTGCCAGCAGCAGGGTCCTAGCGGGAGCTAACAATGAGCAGTTCTTC.